Below, 29 T cell receptor beta chains from the same sample are listed, as sequenced in a study of regulatory and conventional T cells in RAG deficiency. The sorted conventional CD4+ T cells were CD25-low and CD127-high, with genomic DNA sequenced. The method was immunoSEQ multiplex PCR; TCRdb's version includes in-frame clones alone and lacks a portion of them. The sample has 8,000 to 10,000 clones; more than 90% are singletons. Sample: CD4+ effector T cells sorted from blood. These receptors all stem from a human donor with RAG deficiency presenting as severe combined immunodeficiency.

The chain has TRBV5-1 and TRBJ2-1; D possibly corresponds to TRBD1 (5 bases). Germline V gene lookup returns CDR1 SGHRS and CDR2 YFSETQ. With 0 bases removed from V and 1 base from J, the gap between germline ends came to 8 bases. The CDR3 runs to 15 residues. CDR3 bases: TGCGCCAGCAGCTTGGGAGGACAATCCTACAATGAGCAGTTCTTC. Translating gives CASSLGGQSYNEQFF.

This clone has only one observation. V usage is TRBV18 and J usage is TRBJ2-5; 8 bases are shared with TRBD1. Germline V CDR1 and CDR2: KGHSH, LQKENI. The junction had 3 bases not matched to a gene; V was cut back by 2 bases and J by 4 bases. There are 14 residues in the CDR3. DNA of the CDR3: TGTGCCAGCTCACCAAGCAGGGGGCGAGAGACCCAGTACTTC. It yields the protein CASSPSRGRETQYF.

For the CDR3, the DNA is TGTGCCAGCAGCCAGGTCAATGAGCAGTTCTTC. Translation: CASSQVNEQFF. The rearrangement links TRBV2 to TRBJ2-1; no definite D call. Per the germline V gene, CDR1 is SNHLY and CDR2 is FYNNEI. The CDR3 runs 11 residues. With 6 bases removed from V and 6 bases from J, the gap between germline ends came to 6 bases.

The V gene is TRBV7-8, the J gene TRBJ2-5; D call uncertain. V dropped 0 bases and J dropped 4 bases, with 3 bases sitting between them. The CDR3 has 12 residues. The germline V gene encodes CDR1 SGHVS and CDR2 FQNEAQ. In DNA, the CDR3 is TGTGCCAGCAGCTTAGCGGGAGAGACCCAGTACTTC. Its protein is CASSLAGETQYF.

The chain joins TRBV4-1 to TRBJ1-2, with D possibly being TRBD1 (6 bases). From germline, CDR1 is MGHRA and CDR2 YSYEKL. There are 14 residues in the CDR3. V lost 4 bases and J lost 3, with 12 bases in between. The CDR3 region has the DNA TGCGCCAGCAGCCCTCGCGGGGGCTACTATGGCTACACCTTC. As protein: CASSPRGGYYGYTF.

This rearrangement joins TRBV7-2 to TRBJ2-5; D is undetermined. This CDR3 is built from 11 residues. Trimming took off 5 bases at V and 1 base at J, with 2 bases between the two ends. Germline loops: CDR1 SGHTA, CDR2 FQGNSA. The CDR3: CASSVQETQYF. For the CDR3, the DNA is TGTGCCAGCAGCGTCCAAGAGACCCAGTACTTC.

The chain employs TRBV30 and TRBJ2-2; no reliable D call. The CDR3 covers 16 residues. From germline, CDR1 is GTSNPN and CDR2 SVGIG (reference sequence). Trimming pared 3 bases from V and 0 bases from J, leaving 14 bases between. CDR3 in amino acids: CAWSLIRLSNTGELFF. CDR3 sequence (DNA): TGTGCCTGGAGCCTCATAAGGCTGTCGAACACCGGGGAGCTGTTTTTT.

This clone is a singleton in its sample. The chain joins TRBV18 to TRBJ2-2; D unclear. Germline V CDR1 and CDR2: KGHSH, LQKENI. The CDR3 is 15 residues long. Trimming pared 3 bases from V and 4 bases from J, leaving 12 bases between. This CDR3 is CASSPWSDRTGELFF. CDR3 DNA sequence: TGTGCCAGCTCACCGTGGTCGGACCGCACCGGGGAGCTGTTTTTT.

The gene calls are TRBV19 and TRBJ2-6; the D is unclear. Germline values: CDR1 LNHDA, CDR2 SQIVND (reference sequence). V dropped 5 bases and J dropped 0 bases, with 5 bases sitting between them. This CDR3 region has 14 residues. Here the CDR3 DNA reads TGTGCCAGTAGTGATGGCTCTGGGGCCAACGTCCTGACTTTC. Residues: CASSDGSGANVLTF.

This chain connects TRBV4-1 to TRBJ2-3; D remains ambiguous. The CDR3 loop spans 12 amino acids. The germline CDR1 and CDR2 sequences are MGHRA and YSYEKL. Trimming took off 1 base at V and 4 bases at J, with 3 bases between the two ends. CDR3 DNA: TGCGCCAGCAGCCAAGTCTCAGATACGCAGTATTTT. It is translated as CASSQVSDTQYF.

This chain links TRBV13 with TRBJ2-1; no clear D gene. This CDR3 comprises 11 residues. From germline, CDR1 is PRHDT and CDR2 FYEKMQ (reference sequence). The V and J ends lost 2 bases and 7 bases respectively, with 3 bases between them. The CDR3 DNA is TGTGCCAGCAGCTTAAGGAATGAGCAGTTCTTC. Its protein product is CASSLRNEQFF.

V and J are TRBV4-2 and TRBJ1-2, with a weak D call TRBD1 (5 bases). The germline CDR1 and CDR2 sequences are LGHNA and YNFKEQ. This CDR3 comprises 16 residues. V was cut by 0 bases and J by 5 bases, with 16 bases left in between. For the CDR3, the DNA is TGTGCCAGCAGCCAAGAGCGACCATCGGGGGGTTATGGCTACACCTTC. Protein: CASSQERPSGGYGYTF.

This sequence joins TRBV7-3 and TRBJ1-2, with D perhaps matching TRBD1 (5 bases). CDR3 length equals 16 residues. Trimming removed 4 bases at V and 0 bases at J, with 15 bases between. Germline lookup yields CDR1 SGHTA and CDR2 FQGTGA. CDR3 in DNA: TGTGCCAGCAGCTCCAGGGCCCGATCGGCTAACTATGGCTACACCTTC. Translated, it gives CASSSRARSANYGYTF. The full variable domain, its missing parts supplied by reference TRBV7-3 and TRBJ1-2, is GAGVSQTPSNKVTEKGKYVELRCDPISGHTALYWYRQSLGQGPEFLIYFQGTGAADDSGLPNDRFFAVRPEGSVSTLKIQRTERGDSAVYLCASSSRARSANYGYTFGSGTRLTVV.

This chain connects TRBV19 to TRBJ1-1; D not certain. CDR1 is LNHDA and CDR2 is SQIVND in the germline V gene (reference sequence). The CDR3 is 14 amino acids. Between the trimmed V and J ends, which lost 5 bases and 0 bases, there was a span of 10 bases. Here the CDR3 reads CASSVQSMNTEAFF. CDR3 nucleotide sequence: TGTGCCAGTAGTGTTCAGAGTATGAACACTGAAGCTTTCTTT.

This clone showed up just once. The chain uses TRBV11-2 and TRBJ2-7; D not resolved. CDR1 SGHAT and CDR2 FQNNGV come from the germline V gene. The CDR3 has 12 amino acids. Trimming took off 2 bases at V and 3 bases at J, with 5 bases between the two ends. The DNA of the CDR3 is TGTGCCAGCAGCTTAAGTCGCTACGAGCAGTACTTC. Its translation: CASSLSRYEQYF.

The J gene is TRBJ2-3, the V gene TRBV18; perhaps TRBD1 as D (6 bases). Germline CDR1 reads KGHSH; CDR2 reads LQKENI. Trimming removed 2 bases from V and 3 bases from J, with 12 bases in between. The CDR3 spans 15 residues. The CDR3 DNA follows: TGTGCCAGCTCACCAAACAGGGTGGATACAGATACGCAGTATTTT. It specifies CASSPNRVDTDTQYF. The variable domain in full, completed from reference TRBV18 and TRBJ2-3, reads NAGVMQNPRHLVRRRGQEARLRCSPMKGHSHVYWYRQLPEEGLKFMVYLQKENIIDESGMPKERFSAEFPKEGPSILRIQQVVRGDSAAYFCASSPNRVDTDTQYFGPGTRLTVL.

V gene TRBV5-1 combines with J gene TRBJ2-7; 8 bases line up with TRBD1. Germline CDR1 reads SGHRS; CDR2 reads YFSETQ. This CDR3 region has 14 residues. The junction had 1 base not matched to a gene; V was cut back by 1 base and J by 1 base. CDR3 DNA sequence: TGCGCCAGCAGCTTGAGGGACAGGTCCTACGAGCAGTACTTC. This translates into CASSLRDRSYEQYF.

CDR3 protein: CASTKPRTLGNTEAFF. CDR3 coding DNA: TGCGCCAGCACAAAGCCCCGGACTCTGGGGAACACTGAAGCTTTCTTT. The chain links TRBV10-2 to TRBJ1-1; D ambiguous. V gave up 7 bases and J gave up 1 base, with 19 bases separating them. The CDR3 has 16 amino acids. The germline V gene encodes CDR1 WSHSY and CDR2 SAAADI.

This chain links TRBV19 with TRBJ2-5, with D hard to call. The length of the CDR3 is 11 residues. V shed 5 bases and J shed 2 bases, with 3 bases lying between them. The V gene's germline CDR1 is LNHDA and CDR2 SQIVND (reference sequence). As DNA, the CDR3 is TGTGCCAGTAGTTTACAAGAGACCCAGTACTTC. Its protein is CASSLQETQYF.

This chain uses TRBV5-1 with TRBJ2-7; 10 nucleotides match TRBD1. The CDR3 is 14 amino acids. With 2 bases clipped from V and 6 bases from J, the junction kept 5 bases outside the gene matches. Per the germline V gene, CDR1 is SGHRS and CDR2 is YFSETQ. This chain's CDR3 is CASSLPGQGSEQYF. CDR3 DNA: TGCGCCAGCAGCTTACCGGGACAGGGGAGCGAGCAGTACTTC.

This clone has only one observation. CDR3 region: CSVALATDTQYF. For the CDR3, the DNA is TGCAGCGTGGCCCTAGCCACAGATACGCAGTATTTT. This chain uses TRBV29-1 with TRBJ2-3; D might be TRBD2 (5 bases). This CDR3 contains 12 residues. In germline, CDR1 is SQVTM, CDR2 ANQGSEA. Trimming cost V 6 bases and J 2 bases, with 9 bases left between them.

The V call is TRBV25-1, the J call TRBJ2-7, with D possibly being TRBD2 (5 bases). V was pared by 4 bases and J by 8 bases, with 15 bases between. Germline CDR1 is MGHDK and CDR2 is SYGVNS. This CDR3 has 13 residues. The CDR3 DNA sequence: TGTGCCAGCAGTGCGGCTAGCCGACTAAAGCAGTACTTC. This gives the protein CASSAASRLKQYF.

J is TRBJ1-2 and V is TRBV20-1, with unresolved D. This CDR3 is built from 11 residues. V lost 8 bases to trimming and J lost 6 bases, with 13 bases between them. From germline, CDR1 is DFQATT and CDR2 SNEGSKA (reference sequence). The CDR3 protein is CSSRRTDGYTF. The CDR3 DNA sequence: TGCAGTTCCCGGCGGACGGATGGCTACACCTTC.

The chain combines TRBV10-1 with TRBJ2-3; 9 nucleotides agree with TRBD1. V lost 0 bases and J lost 0; bases outside the gene matches: 7. CDR1 WNHNN and CDR2 SYGVQD come from the germline V gene (reference sequence). CDR3 size: 18 residues. The CDR3 bases are TGCGCCAGCAGTGAGTCCCTTGGGACAGGGTTGAGCACAGATACGCAGTATTTT. This sequence encodes CASSESLGTGLSTDTQYF.

V gene TRBV6-5 combines with J gene TRBJ2-3; tentative D call: TRBD1 (6 bases). V lost 2 bases and J lost 1, with 7 bases in between. Germline CDR1 is MNHEY and CDR2 is SVGAGI. This CDR3 region has 14 residues. CDR3 nucleotide sequence: TGTGCCAGCAGTTACCGGACAGGCACAGATACGCAGTATTTT. Translating gives CASSYRTGTDTQYF.

The V gene is TRBV27, the J gene TRBJ2-2; D call uncertain. The length of the CDR3 is 14 residues. Germline lookup yields CDR1 MNHEY and CDR2 SMNVEV (reference sequence). Trimming took off 2 bases at V and 1 base at J, with 5 bases between the two ends. CDR3 region: CASSLNRNTGELFF. CDR3 coding DNA: TGTGCCAGCAGTTTAAACAGGAACACCGGGGAGCTGTTTTTT.

The genes are TRBV5-4 and TRBJ2-3, with D unresolved. Trimming shortened V by 0 bases and J by 2 bases, and 7 bases separated the two germline ends. This CDR3 has 14 residues. Germline-derived CDR1 and CDR2 are SGHNT and YYREEE (reference sequence). CDR3 sequence (DNA): TGTGCCAGCAGCTTGGGGGTGTACACAGATACGCAGTATTTT. It codes for CASSLGVYTDTQYF. Supplemented by reference TRBV5-4 and TRBJ2-3, the full variable domain reads ETGVTQSPTHLIKTRGQQVTLRCSSQSGHNTVSWYQQALGQGPQFIFQYYREEENGRGNFPPRFSGLQFPNYSSELNVNALELDDSALYLCASSLGVYTDTQYFGPGTRLTVL.

The V gene is TRBV5-1, the J gene TRBJ1-1; 8 bases agree with TRBD1. Looked up from germline, CDR1 is SGHRS and CDR2 is YFSETQ. The CDR3 length is 14 residues. The trim removed 4 bases at V and 2 bases at J, leaving 4 bases unmatched. The CDR3 here is CASSTGTGNTEAFF. In DNA, the CDR3 is TGCGCCAGCAGCACCGGGACAGGTAACACTGAAGCTTTCTTT.

This clone showed up just a few times. The chain recombines TRBV15 with TRBJ1-1, with 12 bases matching TRBD1. The CDR3 is 18 amino acids. Germline-derived CDR1 and CDR2 are LNHNV and YYDKDF (reference sequence). The junction had 10 bases not matched to a gene; V was cut back by 0 bases and J by 5 bases. CDR3: CATSRDEGQGAMGTEAFF. CDR3 sequence (DNA): TGTGCCACCAGCAGAGATGAGGGACAGGGGGCGATGGGGACTGAAGCTTTCTTT. The full variable domain, completed using reference TRBV15 and TRBJ1-1, is DAMVIQNPRYQVTQFGKPVTLSCSQTLNHNVMYWYQQKSSQAPKLLFHYYDKDFNNEADTPDNFQSRRPNTSFCFLDIRSPGLGDTAMYLCATSRDEGQGAMGTEAFFGQGTRLTVV.